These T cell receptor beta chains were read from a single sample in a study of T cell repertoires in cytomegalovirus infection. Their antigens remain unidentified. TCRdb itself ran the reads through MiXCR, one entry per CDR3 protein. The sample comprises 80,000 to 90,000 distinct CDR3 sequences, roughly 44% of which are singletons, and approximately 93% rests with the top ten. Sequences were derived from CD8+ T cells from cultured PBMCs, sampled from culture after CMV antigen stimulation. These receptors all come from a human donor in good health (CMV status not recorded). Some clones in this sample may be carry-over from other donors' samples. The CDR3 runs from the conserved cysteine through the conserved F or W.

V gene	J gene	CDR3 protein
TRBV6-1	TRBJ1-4	CASSEVGGNDEKLFF
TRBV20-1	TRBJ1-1	CSARDPGANTEAFF
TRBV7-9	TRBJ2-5	CASSSINHRGGETQYF
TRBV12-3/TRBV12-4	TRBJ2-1	CASSLRQGANEQFF
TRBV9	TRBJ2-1	CASRPGGASSYNEQFF
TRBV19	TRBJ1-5	CASSTPGRSGDQPQHF
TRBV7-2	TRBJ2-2	CASGTGELFF
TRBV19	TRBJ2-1	CASSMFPGQGAKNEQFF
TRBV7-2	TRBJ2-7	CASSSLRSGLAGALTYEQYF
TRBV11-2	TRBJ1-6	CASSLGTGSPSPLHF
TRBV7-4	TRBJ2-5	CASSLEGVQETQYF
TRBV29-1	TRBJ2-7	CSVTGDSYEQYF
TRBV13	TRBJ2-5	CASSSAVGQGGETQYF
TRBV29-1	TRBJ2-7	CSVEAGEGYEQYF
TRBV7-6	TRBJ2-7	CASSSGVLYEQYF
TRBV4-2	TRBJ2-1	CASSQGRAGFLGEQFF
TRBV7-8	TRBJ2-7	CASSSDHPGYEQYF
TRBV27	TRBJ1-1	CASSSLIGRGLDTEAFF
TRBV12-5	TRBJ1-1	CASGPGGTEAFF
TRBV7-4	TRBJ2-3	CASSLYQGGSTDTQYF
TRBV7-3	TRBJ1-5	CASSSKGQGAYSNQPQHF
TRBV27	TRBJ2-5	CASSFVGEETQYF
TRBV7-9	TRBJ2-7	CASSLALGMGRTYEQYF
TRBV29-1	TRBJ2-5	CSVWTSGGQETQYF
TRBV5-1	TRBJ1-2	CASSLIRGTLNYGYTF
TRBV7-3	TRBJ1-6	CASSLAGGSSPLHF
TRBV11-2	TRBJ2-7	CASSLGLAFSYEQYF
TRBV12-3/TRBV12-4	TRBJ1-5	CASAPGRGEPSNQPQHF